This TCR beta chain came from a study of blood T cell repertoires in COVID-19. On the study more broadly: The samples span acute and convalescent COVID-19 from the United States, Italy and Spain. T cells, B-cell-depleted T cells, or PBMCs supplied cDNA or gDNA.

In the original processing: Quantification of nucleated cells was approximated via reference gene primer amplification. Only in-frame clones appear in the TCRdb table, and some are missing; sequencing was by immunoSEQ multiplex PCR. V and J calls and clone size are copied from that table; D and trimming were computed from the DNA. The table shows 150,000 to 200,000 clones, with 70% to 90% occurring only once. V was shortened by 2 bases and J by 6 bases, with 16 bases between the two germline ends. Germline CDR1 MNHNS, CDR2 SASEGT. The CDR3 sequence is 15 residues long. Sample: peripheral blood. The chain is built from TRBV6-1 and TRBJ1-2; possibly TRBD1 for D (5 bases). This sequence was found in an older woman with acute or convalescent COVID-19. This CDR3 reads CASSERSLGRDGYTF. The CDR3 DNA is TGTGCCAGCAGTGAACGTTCCCTTGGCAGGGATGGCTACACCTTC.